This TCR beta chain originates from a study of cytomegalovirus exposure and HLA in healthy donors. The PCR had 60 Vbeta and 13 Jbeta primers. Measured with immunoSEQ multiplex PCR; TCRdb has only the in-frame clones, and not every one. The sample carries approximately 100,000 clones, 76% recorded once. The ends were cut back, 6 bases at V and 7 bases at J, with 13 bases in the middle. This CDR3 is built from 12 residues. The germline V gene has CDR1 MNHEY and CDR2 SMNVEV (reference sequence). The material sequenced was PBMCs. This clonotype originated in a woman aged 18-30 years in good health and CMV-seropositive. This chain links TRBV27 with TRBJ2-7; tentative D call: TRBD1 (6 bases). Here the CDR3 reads CASSTLGQEQYF. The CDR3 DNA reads TGTGCCAGCAGCACCCTAGGACAGGAGCAGTACTTC.